Reported below is one T cell receptor (beta chain). Its target is not known. Other DNA sequences in this specimen translate into the identical CDR3. The repertoire was sequenced with immunoSEQ multiplex PCR; TCRdb's copy has only in-frame clones and lacks some. This table has about 2.3 million clones, around 92% appearing once. These data originate in a study of shared clonotypes between healthy human individuals. Background on the study: In total, the donors were a couple of women and a few men aged 18 to 49. Study outcomes and limitations: Naive subsets generally exceeded memory subsets in estimated richness. Around 5% of naive CD4 clonotypes were common to a few donors.

Germline V lookup: CDR1 MDHEN, CDR2 SYDVKM. The CDR3 has 13 residues. With 2 bases removed from V and 6 bases from J, the gap between germline ends came to 9 bases. J is TRBJ2-3 and V is TRBV28; a possible D gene is TRBD2 (6 bases). Sequencing used naive CD4+ T cells from PBMCs. Sample subset: CD45RA+ positively selected. This TCR came from a man between 18 and 29 years old in good health. Some clones in this sample may be carry-over from other donors' samples. The CDR3 loop reads CASSLAGTDTQYF. CDR3 bases: TGTGCCAGCAGTTTAGCGGGAACCGATACGCAGTATTTT.